Listed below are T cell receptor beta chains from one sample, sequenced in a study of T cell changes during pregnancy in multiple sclerosis. Some clones are missing from TCRdb's copy, which holds only in-frame ones; the method was immunoSEQ multiplex PCR. The sample yields approximately 68,000 clones, 75% to 95% seen once. The sample in question was peripheral blood, obtained in the third trimester of pregnancy. The receptors originated from a female donor in good health, enrolled as a control in a pregnancy study. The conserved cysteine and the conserved F or W are not part of the CDR3 here.

j_gene: TRBJ1-4
v_gene: TRBV19
CDR3aa: ASSVGGYVEEKLF

j_gene: TRBJ1-1
v_gene: TRBV5-4
CDR3aa: ASSLAGQNTEAF

j_gene: TRBJ1-5
v_gene: TRBV18
CDR3aa: ASSPLGQSNQPQH

j_gene: TRBJ2-3
v_gene: TRBV5-6
CDR3aa: ASSLGYRDADTQY

j_gene: TRBJ1-4
v_gene: TRBV5-1
CDR3aa: ASSFRGEKLF

j_gene: TRBJ1-1
v_gene: TRBV5-6
CDR3aa: ASHEAGRVYLNTEAF

j_gene: TRBJ1-6
v_gene: TRBV18
CDR3aa: ASSPRTGANSPLH

j_gene: TRBJ1-2
v_gene: TRBV5-1
CDR3aa: ASSLSAQANYGYT

j_gene: TRBJ2-7
v_gene: TRBV2
CDR3aa: ASTAGGSLSYEQY

j_gene: TRBJ1-1
v_gene: TRBV5-6
CDR3aa: ASSLYNRGNTEAF

j_gene: TRBJ1-1
v_gene: TRBV2
CDR3aa: ALSRRATEAF

j_gene: TRBJ2-7
v_gene: TRBV5-8
CDR3aa: ASSLAAGGATDEQY

j_gene: TRBJ2-7
v_gene: TRBV5-1
CDR3aa: ASSLSFGGTYEQY

j_gene: TRBJ2-6
v_gene: TRBV11-1
CDR3aa: ASSRRGTGANVLT

j_gene: TRBJ2-4
v_gene: TRBV5-6
CDR3aa: ASSLFPGTGALSGY

j_gene: TRBJ2-3
v_gene: TRBV19
CDR3aa: ASSSRDRESTQY

j_gene: TRBJ2-3
v_gene: TRBV5-1
CDR3aa: ASSRSDSPSTDTQY

j_gene: TRBJ1-5
v_gene: TRBV2
CDR3aa: ASSPDRGGNQPQH

j_gene: TRBJ2-7
v_gene: TRBV7-2
CDR3aa: ASSLSSGRSYEQY

j_gene: TRBJ2-3
v_gene: TRBV4-1
CDR3aa: ASSPQGTDTQY

j_gene: TRBJ1-2
v_gene: TRBV7-2
CDR3aa: ASSLGGINYGYT

j_gene: TRBJ1-5
v_gene: TRBV7-2
CDR3aa: ASSSSGNNQPQH

j_gene: TRBJ1-4
v_gene: TRBV6-5
CDR3aa: ATPGVGEKLF

j_gene: TRBJ1-3
v_gene: TRBV5-1
CDR3aa: ASSLANRGQNSGNTIY

j_gene: TRBJ2-7
v_gene: TRBV28
CDR3aa: ASSVAGGPLHEQY

j_gene: TRBJ1-1
v_gene: TRBV5-1
CDR3aa: ASSPGAGVNIEAF